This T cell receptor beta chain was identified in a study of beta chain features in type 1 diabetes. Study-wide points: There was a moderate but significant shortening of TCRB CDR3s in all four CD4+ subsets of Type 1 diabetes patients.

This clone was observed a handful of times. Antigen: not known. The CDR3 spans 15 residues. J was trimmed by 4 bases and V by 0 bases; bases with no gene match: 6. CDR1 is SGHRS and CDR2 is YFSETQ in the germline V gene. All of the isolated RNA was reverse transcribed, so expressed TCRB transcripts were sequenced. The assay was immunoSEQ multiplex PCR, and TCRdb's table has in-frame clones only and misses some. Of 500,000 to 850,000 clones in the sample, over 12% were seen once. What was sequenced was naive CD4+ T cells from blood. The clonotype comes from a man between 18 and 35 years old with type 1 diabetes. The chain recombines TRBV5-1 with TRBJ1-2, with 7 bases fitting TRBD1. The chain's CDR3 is CASSLGRDRPYGYTF. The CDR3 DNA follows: TGCGCCAGCAGCTTGGGTCGGGACAGACCCTATGGCTACACCTTC.